The clone carrying this TCR beta chain appeared a single time. From germline, CDR1 is MNHEY and CDR2 SMNVEV (reference sequence). The CDR3 consists of 14 residues. V lost 2 bases and J lost 3, with 11 bases in between. The record originates from a study of blood T cell repertoires in COVID-19. Study information: There were acute and convalescent COVID-19 samples, and they came from the United States, Italy and Spain. PBMCs, B-cell-depleted T cells, or T cells were the source of the cDNA or gDNA that made up the material.

Original processing notes: Amplification from reference gene primers served as the basis for estimated nucleated cell counts. TCRdb keeps only in-frame clones here, not all; method: immunoSEQ multiplex PCR. Clone size and V and J calls were adopted from that table, with D and trimming inferred from the DNA. The data show over 95,000 clones, with around 84% seen just once and roughly 3.5% held by the top ten. Sequenced input: peripheral blood. The chain is built from TRBV27 and TRBJ2-7; D may be TRBD1 (5 bases). The clonotype was recovered from a man between 35 and 55 years old with acute or convalescent COVID-19. The CDR3 loop is CASSLRGLYYEQYF. Written as DNA, the CDR3 is TGTGCCAGCAGTTTAAGGGGTCTCTACTACGAGCAGTACTTC.